This note documents a single TCR beta chain sequence. Antigen unknown. The CDR3 totals 18 residues. The germline V gene encodes CDR1 DFQATT and CDR2 SNEGSKA (reference sequence). Trimming took 1 base from V and 0 from J, leaving 22 bases between them. The sample belongs to a study of identical twins. Findings and caveats of the study: Compared with unrelated sharing, twin-shared out-of-frame alpha sequences had more low-probability sequences.

In TCRdb, the 5' RACE reads were re-called with MiXCR into one record per CDR3 protein. The table has approximately 590,000 distinct CDR3 sequences, 9% to 10% seen once. This sample was also put to use in a study of yellow fever vaccine responses in identical twins. According to that study: Twins reportedly had a vaccine T cell response that seemed partly convergent, partly personalized.

Sequencing used PBMCs. The chain combines TRBV20-1 with TRBJ2-7, with D possibly matching TRBD1 (7 bases). This clonotype was obtained from a woman under 30 in good health. The CDR3 DNA sequence: TGCAGTGCTAGAGTGTCAGGGGGACTTCCTCTGGGCTCCTACGAGCAGTACTTC. Residues: CSARVSGGLPLGSYEQYF.